The 12 T cell receptor beta chains given below trace back to one sample, sequenced in a study of T cells in Graves' hyperthyroidism and ophthalmopathy. Using RNA transcripts as the source, TCR beta CDR3 regions were amplified. An initial round of RT-PCR targeting the TCR CDR3 relied on the HTBI primer set. TCRdb redid the calling of the multiplex PCR reads with MiXCR, one entry per CDR3 protein. The data show 500,000 to 700,000 distinct CDR3 sequences, over 15% seen once. Sequenced: blood. The receptors were sampled from a woman between 18 and 29 years old with Graves' hyperthyroidism.

The J gene is TRBJ2-3, the V gene TRBV28, with 8 bases matching TRBD2. The CDR3 totals 17 residues. Germline CDR1 MDHEN, CDR2 SYDVKM. The trim removed 4 bases at V and 4 bases at J, leaving 13 bases unmatched. CDR3 bases: TGTGCCAGCAGTTCACCCGCCAAGCTAGCGGGCTCAGATACGCAGTATTTT. Its protein is CASSSPAKLAGSDTQYF.

This clonotype was recorded at least ten times. This chain links TRBV12-3 or TRBV12-4 with TRBJ2-5, with 7 bases aligning to TRBD1. The J segment lost 5 bases and the V segment lost 6 bases, leaving 6 bases of the junction unmatched. The CDR3 runs 13 residues. CDR3 amino acids: CASRMTGYETQYF. Written as DNA, the CDR3 is TGTGCCAGCAGAATGACAGGGTACGAGACCCAGTACTTC.

There are many counts of this clonotype. This sequence joins TRBV30 and TRBJ2-5; TRBD1 matches at 12 bases. V shed 2 bases, J shed 5 bases, and the junction held 6 bases outside the gene matches. The V gene's germline CDR1 is GTSNPN and CDR2 SVGIG (reference sequence). The CDR3 sequence is 15 residues long. In DNA, the CDR3 is TGTGCCTGGAGTCCCCTGGGACAGGGGGCTGAGACCCAGTACTTC. Amino acids: CAWSPLGQGAETQYF.

In its sample, this clonotype was seen many times. The chain joins TRBV18 to TRBJ2-1, with 11 bases aligning to TRBD2. Germline V CDR1 and CDR2: KGHSH, LQKENI. This CDR3 has 15 amino acids. After removal of 4 bases from V and 5 bases from J, the junction contained 4 bases not matched to a gene. The CDR3 nucleotides read TGTGCCAGCTCACAAATAGCGGGAGGGCACAATGAGCAGTTCTTC. The encoded protein is CASSQIAGGHNEQFF. Filled out from reference TRBV18 and TRBJ2-1, the complete variable domain reads NAGVMQNPRHLVRRRGQEARLRCSPMKGHSHVYWYRQLPEEGLKFMVYLQKENIIDESGMPKERFSAEFPKEGPSILRIQQVVRGDSAAYFCASSQIAGGHNEQFFGPGTRLTVL.

The table lists this clonotype with many counts. The rearrangement links TRBV12-3 or TRBV12-4 to TRBJ2-2, with D perhaps being TRBD1 or TRBD2 (5 bases each). The CDR3 sequence is 13 residues long. V was clipped by 6 bases and J by 6 bases, with 11 bases between them. CDR3 protein: CASSGVGAGELFF. In DNA, the CDR3 is TGTGCCAGCAGCGGAGTGGGGGCCGGGGAGCTGTTTTTT.

This clonotype was seen ten or more times. This chain links TRBV2 with TRBJ1-1; a possible D gene is TRBD1 (5 bases). CDR1 SNHLY and CDR2 FYNNEI come from the germline V gene. The CDR3 has 14 amino acids. The ends were cut back, 6 bases at V and 4 bases at J, with 15 bases in the middle. The chain's CDR3 is CASRGGSKGTEAFF. CDR3 nucleotides: TGTGCCAGCAGGGGGGGTTCAAAGGGCACTGAAGCTTTCTTT.

This clonotype was found a few times. The gene calls are TRBV20-1 and TRBJ1-1, with 9 positions matching TRBD1. The CDR3 runs 13 residues. J was trimmed by 11 bases and V by 0 bases; bases with no gene match: 7. Germline V gives CDR1 DFQATT, CDR2 SNEGSKA (reference sequence). This CDR3 reads CSARDVTGGLAFF. CDR3 nucleotide sequence: TGCAGTGCTAGAGATGTGACAGGGGGATTGGCTTTCTTT.

This clonotype was seen many times. CDR3 bases: TGTGCCAGCAGCCCTCGGGGCGTGAATCAGCCCCAGCATTTT. Amino acids: CASSPRGVNQPQHF. This chain links TRBV27 with TRBJ1-5, with D possibly TRBD1 on 5 matching bases. Germline CDR1 and CDR2: MNHEY and SMNVEV (reference sequence). The CDR3 is 14 residues long. V gave up 6 bases and J gave up 4 bases, with 13 bases separating them.

This clonotype appeared a few times. The rearrangement links TRBV20-1 to TRBJ2-2; D unclear. V was cut by 6 bases and J by 5 bases, with 7 bases left in between. This CDR3 is 11 amino acids long. Germline assignment: CDR1 DFQATT and CDR2 SNEGSKA (reference sequence). CDR3 nucleotides: TGCAGTGCGCGAAAGACCGGGGAGCTGTTTTTT. Its translation: CSARKTGELFF.

The chain carries TRBV6-2 or TRBV6-3 and TRBJ1-5; TRBD1 agrees at 7 bases. There are 17 residues in the CDR3. V lost 5 bases, J lost 4 bases, and 14 bases stayed unmatched. Germline V gene lookup returns CDR1 MNHEY and CDR2 SVGEGT. CDR3 in DNA: TGTGCCAGCAGTGGAGGTCGACAGGGAAGTATGAATCAGCCCCAGCATTTT. Encoded protein: CASSGGRQGSMNQPQHF.

The chain employs TRBV30 and TRBJ1-5; a possible D gene is TRBD1 (5 bases). The CDR3 consists of 13 residues. Per germline, CDR1 GTSNPN and CDR2 SVGIG (reference sequence). V dropped 5 bases and J dropped 3 bases, with 11 bases sitting between them. CDR3 in amino acids: CAWGRQNNQPQHF. DNA for the CDR3: TGTGCCTGGGGGAGACAGAACAATCAGCCCCAGCATTTT.

In this sample, this clonotype turned up many times. This chain joins TRBV10-3 and TRBJ2-1, with TRBD2 identical over 9 bases. The junction had 8 bases not matched to a gene; V was cut back by 0 bases and J by 5 bases. This CDR3 is built from 17 residues. Germline V lookup: CDR1 ENHRY, CDR2 SYGVKD. CDR3 sequence reads: CAISESRSSGTNNEQFF. The CDR3 nucleotides are TGTGCCATCAGTGAGTCCCGGTCTAGCGGGACCAACAATGAGCAGTTCTTC.